This TCR beta chain was captured by sequencing in a study of T-cell reconstitution after alpha-beta-depleted transplantation in children. Ten or more counts support this clonotype. Construction of the TCRbeta library involved unique molecular identifiers. TCRdb re-called the PCR reads through MiXCR, storing one row per CDR3 protein. Altogether 380,000 or so distinct CDR3 sequences are present, 10% to 15% being singletons, with the ten largest covering approximately 4.2%. The CDR3 length is 13 residues. The germline gives CDR1 SQVTM, CDR2 ANQGSEA. V was trimmed by 8 bases and J by 1 base, leaving 13 bases between them.

The starting material was PBMCs, obtained from the stem cell graft. The V and J genes are TRBV29-1 and TRBJ2-3, with D unresolved. The sequence was obtained from a human donor who donated a stem cell graft to a child with Fanconi anemia. DNA of the CDR3: TGCAGCTTAAGGGCGAGCGGCACAGATACGCAGTATTTT. Encoded protein: CSLRASGTDTQYF.